The present entry profiles one TCR beta chain with its context. Its target is unknown. J was trimmed by 6 bases and V by 7 bases; bases with no gene match: 5. CDR1 and CDR2 from the germline V gene are GTSNPN and SVGIG (reference sequence). CDR3 length equals 12 residues. The data are from a study of T cell responses to AZD1222 COVID-19 vaccine. Findings and limits, study-wide: Repertoire sampling was restricted to post-peak T cell response timepoints. Donors, mostly white British, included more females; clonal diversity was possibly underestimated.

The data were produced by immunoSEQ multiplex PCR, yet TCRdb's version contains in-frame clones alone and is incomplete. Among 130,000 to 150,000 clones, 88% were seen once, and the ten largest hold around 2.1%. This sequence joins TRBV30 and TRBJ2-2, with TRBD1 matching over 7 bases. This sequence originates from an adult in good health. Sequenced material: peripheral blood, taken on day 0 of AZD1222 vaccination. The DNA of the CDR3 is TGTGCCTACCGACAGGGTTCCGGGGAGCTGTTTTTT. Translating gives CAYRQGSGELFF.